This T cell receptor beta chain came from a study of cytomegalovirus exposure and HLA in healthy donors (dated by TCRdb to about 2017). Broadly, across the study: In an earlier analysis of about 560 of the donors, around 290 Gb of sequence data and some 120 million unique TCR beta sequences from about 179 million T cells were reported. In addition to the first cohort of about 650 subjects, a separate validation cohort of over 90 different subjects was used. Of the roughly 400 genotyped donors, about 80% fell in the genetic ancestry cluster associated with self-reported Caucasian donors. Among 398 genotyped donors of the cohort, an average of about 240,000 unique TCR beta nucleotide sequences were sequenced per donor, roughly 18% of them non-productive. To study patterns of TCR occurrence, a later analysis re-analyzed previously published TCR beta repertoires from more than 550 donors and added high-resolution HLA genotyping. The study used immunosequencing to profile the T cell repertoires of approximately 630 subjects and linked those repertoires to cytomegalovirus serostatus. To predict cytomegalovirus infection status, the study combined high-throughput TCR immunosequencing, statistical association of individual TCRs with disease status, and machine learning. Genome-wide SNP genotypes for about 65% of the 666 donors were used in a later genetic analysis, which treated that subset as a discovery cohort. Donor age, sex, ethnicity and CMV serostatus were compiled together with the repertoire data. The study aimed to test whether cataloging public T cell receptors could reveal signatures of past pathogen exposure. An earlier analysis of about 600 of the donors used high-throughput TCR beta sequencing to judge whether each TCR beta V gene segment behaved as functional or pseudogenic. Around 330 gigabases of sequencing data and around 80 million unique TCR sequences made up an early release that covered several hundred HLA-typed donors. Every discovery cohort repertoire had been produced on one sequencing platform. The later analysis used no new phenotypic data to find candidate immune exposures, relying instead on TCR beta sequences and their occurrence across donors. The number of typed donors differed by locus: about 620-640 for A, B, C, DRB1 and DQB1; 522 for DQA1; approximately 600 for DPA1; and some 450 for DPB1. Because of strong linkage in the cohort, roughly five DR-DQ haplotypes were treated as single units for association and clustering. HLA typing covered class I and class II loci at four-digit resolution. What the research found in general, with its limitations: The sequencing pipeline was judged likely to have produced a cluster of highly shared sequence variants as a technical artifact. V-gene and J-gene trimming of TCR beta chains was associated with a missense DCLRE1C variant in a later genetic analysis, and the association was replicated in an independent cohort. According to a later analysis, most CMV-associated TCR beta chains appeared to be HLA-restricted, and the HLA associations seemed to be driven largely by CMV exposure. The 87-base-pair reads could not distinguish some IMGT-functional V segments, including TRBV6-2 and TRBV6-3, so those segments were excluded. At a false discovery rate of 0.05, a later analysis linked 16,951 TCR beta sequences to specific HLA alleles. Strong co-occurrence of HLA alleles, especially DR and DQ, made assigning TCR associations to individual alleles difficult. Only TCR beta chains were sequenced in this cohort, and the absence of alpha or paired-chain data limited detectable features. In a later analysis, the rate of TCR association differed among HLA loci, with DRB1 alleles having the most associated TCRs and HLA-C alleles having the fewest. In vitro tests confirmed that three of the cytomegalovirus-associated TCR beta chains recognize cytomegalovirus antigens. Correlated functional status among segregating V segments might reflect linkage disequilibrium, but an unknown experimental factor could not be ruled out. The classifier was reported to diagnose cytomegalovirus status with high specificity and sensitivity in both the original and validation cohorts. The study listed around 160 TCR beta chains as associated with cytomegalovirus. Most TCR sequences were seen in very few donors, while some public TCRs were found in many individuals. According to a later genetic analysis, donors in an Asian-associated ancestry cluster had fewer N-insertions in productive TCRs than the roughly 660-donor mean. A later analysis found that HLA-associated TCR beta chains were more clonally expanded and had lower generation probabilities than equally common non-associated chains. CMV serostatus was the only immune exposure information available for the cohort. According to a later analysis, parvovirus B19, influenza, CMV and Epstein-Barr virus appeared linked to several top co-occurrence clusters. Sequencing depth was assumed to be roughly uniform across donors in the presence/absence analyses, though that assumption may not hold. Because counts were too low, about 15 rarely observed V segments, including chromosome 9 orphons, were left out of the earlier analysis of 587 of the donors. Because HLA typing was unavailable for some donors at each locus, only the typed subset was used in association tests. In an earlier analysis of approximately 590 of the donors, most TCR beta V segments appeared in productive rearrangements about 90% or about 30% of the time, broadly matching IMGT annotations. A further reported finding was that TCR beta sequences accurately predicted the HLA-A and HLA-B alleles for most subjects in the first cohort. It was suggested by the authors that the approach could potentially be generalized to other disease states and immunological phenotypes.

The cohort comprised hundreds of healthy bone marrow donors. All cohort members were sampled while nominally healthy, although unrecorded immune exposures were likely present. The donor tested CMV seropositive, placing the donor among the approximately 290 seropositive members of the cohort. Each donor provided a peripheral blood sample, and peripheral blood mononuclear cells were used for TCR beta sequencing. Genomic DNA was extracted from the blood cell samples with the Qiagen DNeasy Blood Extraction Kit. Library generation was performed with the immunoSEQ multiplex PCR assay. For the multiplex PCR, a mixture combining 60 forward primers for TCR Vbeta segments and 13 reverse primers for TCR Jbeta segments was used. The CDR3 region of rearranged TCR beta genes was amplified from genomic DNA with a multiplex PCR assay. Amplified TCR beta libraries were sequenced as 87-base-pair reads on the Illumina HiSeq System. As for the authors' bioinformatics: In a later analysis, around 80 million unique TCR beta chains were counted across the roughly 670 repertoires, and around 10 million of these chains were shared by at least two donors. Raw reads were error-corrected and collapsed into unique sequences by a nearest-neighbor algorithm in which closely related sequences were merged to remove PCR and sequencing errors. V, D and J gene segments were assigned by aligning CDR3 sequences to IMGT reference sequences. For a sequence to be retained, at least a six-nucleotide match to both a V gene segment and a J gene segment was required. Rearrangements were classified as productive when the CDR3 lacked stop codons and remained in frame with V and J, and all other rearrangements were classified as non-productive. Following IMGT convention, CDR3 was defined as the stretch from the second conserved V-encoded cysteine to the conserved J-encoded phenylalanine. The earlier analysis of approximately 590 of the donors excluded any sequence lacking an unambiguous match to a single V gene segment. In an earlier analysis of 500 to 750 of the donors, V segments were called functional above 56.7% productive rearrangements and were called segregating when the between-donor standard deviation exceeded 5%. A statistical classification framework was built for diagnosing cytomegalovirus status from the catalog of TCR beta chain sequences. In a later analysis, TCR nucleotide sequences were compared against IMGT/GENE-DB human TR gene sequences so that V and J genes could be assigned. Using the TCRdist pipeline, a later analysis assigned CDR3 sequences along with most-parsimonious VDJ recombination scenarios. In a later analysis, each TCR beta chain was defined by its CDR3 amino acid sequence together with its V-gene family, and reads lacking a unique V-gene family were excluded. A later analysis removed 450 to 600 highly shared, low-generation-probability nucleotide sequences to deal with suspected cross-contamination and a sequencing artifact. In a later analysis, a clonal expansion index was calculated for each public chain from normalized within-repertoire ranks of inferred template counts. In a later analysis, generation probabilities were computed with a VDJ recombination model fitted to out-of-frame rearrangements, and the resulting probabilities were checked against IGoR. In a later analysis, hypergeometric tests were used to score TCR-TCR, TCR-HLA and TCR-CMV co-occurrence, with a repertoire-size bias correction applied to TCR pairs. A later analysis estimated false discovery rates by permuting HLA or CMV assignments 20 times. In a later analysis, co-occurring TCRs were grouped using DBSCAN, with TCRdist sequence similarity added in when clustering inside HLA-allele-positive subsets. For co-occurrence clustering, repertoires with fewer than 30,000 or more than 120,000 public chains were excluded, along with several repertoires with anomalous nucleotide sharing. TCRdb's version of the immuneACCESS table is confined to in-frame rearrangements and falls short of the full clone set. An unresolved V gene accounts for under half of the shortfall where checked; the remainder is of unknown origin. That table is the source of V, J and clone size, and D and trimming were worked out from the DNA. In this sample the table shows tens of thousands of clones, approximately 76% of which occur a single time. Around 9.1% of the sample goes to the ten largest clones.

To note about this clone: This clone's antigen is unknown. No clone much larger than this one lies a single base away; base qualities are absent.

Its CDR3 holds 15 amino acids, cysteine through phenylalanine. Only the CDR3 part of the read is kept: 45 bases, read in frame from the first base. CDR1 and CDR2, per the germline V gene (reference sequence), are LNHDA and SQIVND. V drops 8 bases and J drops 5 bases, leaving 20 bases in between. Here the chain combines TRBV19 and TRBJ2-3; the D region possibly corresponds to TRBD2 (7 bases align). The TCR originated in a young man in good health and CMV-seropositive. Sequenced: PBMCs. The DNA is TGTGCCAGTGGAGAACTGCGGGGGCGGCAAGATACGCAGTATTTT. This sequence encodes CASGELRGRQDTQYF.